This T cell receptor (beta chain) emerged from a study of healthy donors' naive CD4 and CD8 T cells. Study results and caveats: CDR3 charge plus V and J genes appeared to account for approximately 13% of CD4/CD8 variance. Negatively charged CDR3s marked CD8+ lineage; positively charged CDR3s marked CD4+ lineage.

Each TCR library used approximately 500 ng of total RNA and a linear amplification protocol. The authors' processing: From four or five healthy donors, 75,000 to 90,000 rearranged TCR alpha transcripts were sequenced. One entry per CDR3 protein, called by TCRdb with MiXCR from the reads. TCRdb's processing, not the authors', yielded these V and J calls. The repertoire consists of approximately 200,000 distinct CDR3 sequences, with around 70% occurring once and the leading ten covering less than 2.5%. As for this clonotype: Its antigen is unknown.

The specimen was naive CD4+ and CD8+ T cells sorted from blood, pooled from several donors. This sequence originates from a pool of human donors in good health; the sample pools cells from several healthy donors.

The CDR3 nucleotides are TGCAGCTCGGGACTAGCGAAAGAGACCCAGTACTTC. Protein: CSSGLAKETQYF. This chain uses TRBV29-1 with TRBJ2-5; 10 bases match TRBD2. Germline CDR1 and CDR2: SQVTM and ANQGSEA. This CDR3 has 12 amino acids. V was clipped by 8 bases and J by 3 bases; unmatched bases: 3.